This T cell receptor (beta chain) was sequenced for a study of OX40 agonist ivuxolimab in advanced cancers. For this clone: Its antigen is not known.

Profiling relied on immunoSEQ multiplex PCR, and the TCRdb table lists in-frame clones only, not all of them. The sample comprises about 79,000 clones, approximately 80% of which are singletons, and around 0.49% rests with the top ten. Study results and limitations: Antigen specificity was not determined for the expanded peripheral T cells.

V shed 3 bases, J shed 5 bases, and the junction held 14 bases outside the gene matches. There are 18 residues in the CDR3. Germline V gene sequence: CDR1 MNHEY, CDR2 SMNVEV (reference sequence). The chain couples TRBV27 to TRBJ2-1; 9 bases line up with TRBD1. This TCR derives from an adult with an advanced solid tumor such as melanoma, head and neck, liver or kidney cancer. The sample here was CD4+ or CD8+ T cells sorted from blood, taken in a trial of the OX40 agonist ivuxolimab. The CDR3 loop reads CASSFEMPGTGLNNEQFF. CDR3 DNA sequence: TGTGCCAGCAGTTTCGAGATGCCCGGGACAGGGCTAAACAATGAGCAGTTCTTC.